These 16 T cell receptor beta chains came from one sample sequenced in a study of cytomegalovirus exposure and HLA in healthy donors. PCR employed 60 Vbeta and 13 Jbeta primers. Some clones are missing from TCRdb's copy, which holds only in-frame ones; the method was immunoSEQ multiplex PCR. Among more than 60,000 clones listed, about 76% were seen once. The sample comprised PBMCs. Receptor source: a young man in good health and CMV-seronegative.

The chain recombines TRBV7-3 with TRBJ1-6; D is perhaps TRBD1 (5 bases). Trimming took 1 base from V and 11 from J, leaving 15 bases between them. Germline CDR1 and CDR2: SGHTA and FQGTGA. The CDR3 is 15 residues long. The CDR3 protein is CASSLRGGSRAPLHF. DNA of the CDR3: TGTGCCAGCAGCTTAAGGGGGGGGTCCCGGGCACCCCTCCACTTT.

The chain has TRBV2 and TRBJ2-7, with D possibly TRBD2 on 5 matching bases. Trimming pared 5 bases from V and 6 bases from J, leaving 11 bases between. This CDR3 spans 12 amino acids. Germline-derived CDR1 and CDR2 are SNHLY and FYNNEI. The CDR3 DNA reads as TGTGCCAGCAGTACGGACTCGACCGAGCAGTACTTC. Its translation is CASSTDSTEQYF.

This clone was picked up a small number of times. This chain connects TRBV28 to TRBJ1-3; no definite D call. The CDR3 extends over 16 amino acids. Trimming took 7 bases from V and 2 from J, leaving 18 bases between them. Germline V gene lookup returns CDR1 MDHEN and CDR2 SYDVKM. The CDR3 is CASKSARAGTGNTIYF. CDR3 sequence (DNA): TGTGCCAGCAAATCGGCTCGAGCAGGAACTGGAAACACCATATATTTT.

The chain employs TRBV19 and TRBJ2-5, with TRBD1 as a possible D gene (5 bases). Trimming stripped 3 bases from V and 1 base from J, with 12 bases between. The CDR3 is 15 residues long. Germline V gene sequence: CDR1 LNHDA, CDR2 SQIVND (reference sequence). The CDR3 bases are TGTGCCAGTAGTATGGGAACAGGAGTCCAAGAGACCCAGTACTTC. Encoded protein: CASSMGTGVQETQYF.

This sequence joins TRBV27 and TRBJ2-5, with TRBD2 as a possible D gene (5 bases). The CDR3 is 14 residues long. V dropped 0 bases and J dropped 4 bases, with 9 bases sitting between them. CDR1 and CDR2 (germline): MNHEY, SMNVEV (reference sequence). This CDR3 reads CASSLSRRGETQYF. CDR3 nucleotide sequence: TGTGCCAGCAGTTTATCGAGACGGGGAGAGACCCAGTACTTC.

A single count supports this clone. V is TRBV27 and J is TRBJ1-2, with 8 bases matching TRBD1. CDR3 size: 13 residues. V lost 6 bases and J lost 8; bases outside the gene matches: 8. Germline CDR1 is MNHEY and CDR2 is SMNVEV (reference sequence). CDR3 coding DNA: TGTGCCAGCAGCCTGACAGGGGTCGGAGGCTACACCTTC. Its protein product is CASSLTGVGGYTF.

The sample holds one count of this clone. The chain couples TRBV27 to TRBJ1-1, with D hard to call. The CDR3 length is 14 residues. CDR1 and CDR2 from the germline V gene are MNHEY and SMNVEV (reference sequence). Between the trimmed V and J ends, which lost 0 bases and 1 base, there was a span of 6 bases. CDR3: CASSLSRRNTEAFF. The CDR3 nucleotides read TGTGCCAGCAGTTTATCACGGAGGAACACTGAAGCTTTCTTT.

The rearrangement links TRBV5-4 to TRBJ1-1; TRBD1 matches 9 bases. V lost 4 bases to trimming and J lost 2 bases; unmatched junction nucleotides: 3. CDR1 SGHNT and CDR2 YYREEE come from the germline V gene (reference sequence). CDR3 length: 14 residues. The CDR3 is CASSRQGGNTEAFF. CDR3 coding DNA: TGTGCCAGCAGCAGACAGGGGGGTAACACTGAAGCTTTCTTT.

This chain uses TRBV10-3 with TRBJ2-2; 8 bases are a match to TRBD1. This CDR3 spans 15 amino acids. Unmatched junction bases numbered 3, after V lost 6 bases and J lost 0 bases. The germline V gene encodes CDR1 ENHRY and CDR2 SYGVKD. CDR3 protein: CAIRQQGANTGELFF. DNA for the CDR3: TGTGCCATCAGGCAACAGGGGGCGAACACCGGGGAGCTGTTTTTT.

This clone was seen a handful of times. The rearrangement joins TRBV28 to TRBJ2-7; D perhaps matches TRBD1 (6 bases). Trimming took 1 base from V and 7 from J, leaving 17 bases between them. Germline CDR1 reads MDHEN; CDR2 reads SYDVKM. The length of the CDR3 is 15 residues. The CDR3, as DNA: TGTGCCAGCAGTTTATCCCCTGGGGGCACCGGGGAGCAGTACTTC. Protein: CASSLSPGGTGEQYF.

V gene TRBV9 combines with J gene TRBJ2-3; no definite D call. This CDR3 is 17 amino acids long. The V and J ends lost 0 bases and 2 bases respectively, with 16 bases between them. The germline CDR1 and CDR2 sequences are SGDLS and YYNGEE. The DNA for the CDR3 is TGTGCCAGCAGCGTAGGTCATCCAGGCGCCGTCACAGATACGCAGTATTTT. Translated, it gives CASSVGHPGAVTDTQYF.

This clone was recorded a few times. Germline is not matched at one junction end, which may reflect a read error. The rearrangement joins TRBV7-9 to TRBJ1-2; D might be TRBD1 (6 bases). Germline V gives CDR1 SEHNR, CDR2 FQNEAQ (reference sequence). The CDR3 has 12 amino acids. The chain's CDR3 is CSSSFGDTGYTF. The CDR3 DNA is TGTTCCAGCAGCTTCGGGGACACTGGCTACACCTTC.

The chain carries TRBV7-9 and TRBJ1-1; no clear D gene. Looked up from germline, CDR1 is SEHNR and CDR2 is FQNEAQ (reference sequence). V was pared by 8 bases and J by 2 bases, with 18 bases between. The CDR3 length is 15 residues. The CDR3 region has the DNA TGTGCCAGCTGCCTTATAGGAGTCGGAAACACTGAAGCTTTCTTT. Translation: CASCLIGVGNTEAFF.

The CDR3 region is CASSPTVSTSTDTQYF. For the CDR3, the DNA is TGTGCCAGCTCACCGACAGTGAGCACTAGCACAGATACGCAGTATTTT. The chain joins TRBV18 to TRBJ2-3, with a possible D match to TRBD1 (5 bases). There are 16 residues in the CDR3. Per the germline V gene, CDR1 is KGHSH and CDR2 is LQKENI. Trimming cost V 3 bases and J 0 bases, with 13 bases left between them.

This rearrangement joins TRBV9 to TRBJ2-2, with TRBD2 matching over 7 bases. The J segment lost 0 bases and the V segment lost 0 bases, leaving 8 bases of the junction unmatched. Germline CDR1 is SGDLS and CDR2 is YYNGEE. The CDR3 spans 18 residues. For the CDR3, the DNA is TGTGCCAGCAGCGTAGCTACGTGGGAGGGCTCGAACACCGGGGAGCTGTTTTTT. The encoded protein is CASSVATWEGSNTGELFF.

V gene TRBV6-1 combines with J gene TRBJ2-3, with a possible D match to TRBD2 (5 bases). CDR1 is MNHNS and CDR2 is SASEGT in the germline V gene. This CDR3 is built from 13 residues. Trimming shortened V by 8 bases and J by 9 bases, and 18 bases separated the two germline ends. The CDR3 coding sequence is TGTGCCAGCGGAGAGAGTCAGCGGAGCACGCAGTATTTT. Translated, it gives CASGESQRSTQYF.